These T cell receptor beta chains were read from a single sample in a study of cytomegalovirus exposure and HLA in healthy donors. The data were produced by immunoSEQ multiplex PCR, yet TCRdb's version contains in-frame clones alone and is incomplete. The data show 150,000 to 200,000 clones, roughly 77% seen once. The sample was PBMCs. All receptors come from a male donor in good health and CMV-seropositive. The CDR3 runs from the conserved cysteine through the conserved F or W. The D gene is left open where the match is weak. Some rows mark clone size as missing; the rest say once, few, many or name a class of expanded clone.

cdr3_aa	cdr3_nt	clone_size	d_call	v_call	j_call
CAWSKGGLALKETQYF	TGTGCCTGGAGTAAGGGGGGACTAGCGCTTAAAGAGACCCAGTACTTC	.	TRBD2	TRBV30	TRBJ2-5
CSVTAGTRYANTGELFF	TGCAGCGTGACAGCCGGGACTAGATACGCGAACACCGGGGAGCTGTTTTTT	.	TRBD2	TRBV29-1	TRBJ2-2
CASSLGQGFNSPLHF	TGTGCCAGCAGTCTAGGACAGGGGTTTAATTCACCCCTCCACTTT	few	TRBD1	TRBV27	TRBJ1-6
CASNREGDQPQHF	TGTGCCAGCAACAGGGAGGGTGATCAGCCCCAGCATTTT	.	.	TRBV2	TRBJ1-5
CASRWDSHTGELFF	TGTGCCAGCAGGTGGGACAGTCACACCGGGGAGCTGTTTTTT	few	TRBD1	TRBV11-3	TRBJ2-2
CASSPGTGGLSSYNEQFF	TGTGCCAGCAGCCCGGGGACAGGGGGGCTAAGCTCCTACAATGAGCAGTTCTTC	few	TRBD1	TRBV7-3	TRBJ2-1
CASSPDPGLAIYEQYF	TGTGCCAGCAGCCCAGACCCGGGACTAGCCATTTACGAGCAGTACTTC	.	TRBD2	TRBV7-9	TRBJ2-7
CASSLYRNNEQFF	TGTGCCAGCAGTTTATACAGAAACAATGAGCAGTTCTTC	few	.	TRBV27	TRBJ2-1
CASSSKTDSNEKLFF	TGTGCCAGCAGCTCAAAGACAGATTCTAATGAAAAACTGTTTTTT	once	.	TRBV9	TRBJ1-4
CAWRQGQGKETQYF	TGTGCCTGGAGGCAGGGACAGGGCAAGGAGACCCAGTACTTC	.	TRBD1	TRBV30	TRBJ2-5
CASSLDGPDRQPQHF	TGTGCCAGCAGCCTCGACGGGCCCGACAGGCAGCCCCAGCATTTT	.	.	TRBV7-9	TRBJ1-5
CASSLAGGSSYEQYF	TGTGCCAGCAGCTTAGCAGGGGGCAGCTCCTACGAGCAGTACTTC	.	TRBD1	TRBV7-2	TRBJ2-7
CASSQELAGVESAGYTGELFF	TGTGCCAGCAGCCAAGAACTGGCGGGAGTGGAGTCAGCGGGATACACCGGGGAGCTGTTTTTT	.	TRBD2	TRBV4-2	TRBJ2-2
CASAKRGGSYNEQFF	TGTGCCAGCGCAAAGCGGGGGGGCTCCTACAATGAGCAGTTCTTC	.	TRBD2	TRBV7-3	TRBJ2-1
CASSLRDMNTEAFF	TGTGCCAGCAGCTTGAGAGATATGAACACTGAAGCTTTCTTT	.	.	TRBV5-4	TRBJ1-1
CARSERGQGVTTQPQHF	TGCGCCAGATCCGAGCGGGGACAGGGGGTAACAACCCAGCCCCAGCATTTT	.	TRBD1	TRBV4-3	TRBJ1-5
CASSRAGTGNGYTF	TGTGCCAGCAGCCGAGCCGGGACAGGAAATGGCTACACCTTC	few	TRBD1	TRBV27	TRBJ1-2
CASSPRQGDTGELFF	TGTGCCAGCAGCCCCCGACAGGGTGACACCGGGGAGCTGTTTTTT	.	TRBD1	TRBV7-3	TRBJ2-2
CASSLLAASPYEQYF	TGTGCCAGCAGTCTACTAGCGGCTTCCCCCTACGAGCAGTACTTC	once	TRBD2	TRBV27	TRBJ2-7
CASSERTGGSPLGGNTIYF	TGTGCCAGCAGTGAAAGGACAGGGGGCTCCCCTTTAGGTGGAAACACCATATATTTT	.	TRBD1	TRBV6-1	TRBJ1-3
CASSMRRAEAFF	TGTGCCAGTAGTATGAGGAGGGCTGAAGCTTTCTTT	.	.	TRBV19	TRBJ1-1
CASSRLLGSGNTIYF	TGTGCCAGCAGCCGCCTACTAGGCTCTGGAAACACCATATATTTT	.	.	TRBV9	TRBJ1-3
CAWASGGGSYEQYF	TGTGCCTGGGCTAGCGGGGGAGGCTCCTACGAGCAGTACTTC	.	TRBD2	TRBV30	TRBJ2-7
CASSFDRGRSGELFF	TGTGCCAGCAGCTTTGACAGGGGGCGGTCCGGGGAGCTGTTTTTT	.	TRBD1	TRBV5-6	TRBJ2-2
CASSALPGQGRNSPLHF	TGTGCCAGCAGCGCCCTGCCGGGACAGGGGCGAAATTCACCCCTCCACTTT	few	TRBD1	TRBV7-2	TRBJ1-6
CASGPYYGYTF	TGTGCCAGCGGGCCATACTATGGCTACACCTTC	few	.	TRBV28	TRBJ1-2
CTSRPGTSGGTSSYNEQFF	TGCACCAGCAGACCCGGGACTAGCGGGGGGACAAGCTCCTACAATGAGCAGTTCTTC	.	.	TRBV1	TRBJ2-1
CASSLSSGGPYEQYF	TGTGCCAGCAGTCTATCCAGCGGGGGGCCCTACGAGCAGTACTTC	.	TRBD2	TRBV6-6	TRBJ2-7